A selection of T cell receptor beta chains follows, all from one sample in a study of vaccination effects on CD4 cells after COVID-19. Antigens for these TCRs are unknown. Libraries were prepared by immunoSEQ multiplex PCR; TCRdb keeps only in-frame clonotypes and omits some of them. This table holds tens of thousands of clones, over 65% found once. This sample comprised CD4+ T cells from PBMCs cultured without peptide, obtained before COVID-19 vaccination. Receptor source: a human donor who received a COVID-19 vaccine. The CDR3 runs from the conserved cysteine through the conserved F or W. The D gene is left open where the match is weak. Size is stated for part of the rows, as once, few or many counts, or as a class when the clone is expanded.

d_gene,j_gene,v_gene,abundance,CDR3nt,CDR3aa
.,TRBJ2-1,TRBV7-2,.,TGTGCCAGCAGCGCGGGCGGATGGGAGCAGTTCTTC,CASSAGGWEQFF
TRBD2,TRBJ2-3,TRBV5-6,.,TGTGCCAGCAGCTCCCTGACTAGCGGGAGAACAGATACGCAGTATTTT,CASSSLTSGRTDTQYF
.,TRBJ2-7,TRBV30,.,TGTGCCTGGAGTGCTGGGGTGCAGTACTTC,CAWSAGVQYF
TRBD1,TRBJ2-7,TRBV7-2,once,TGTGCCAGCGGTCACAGGGGTTTCAGCTCCTACGAGCAGTACTTC,CASGHRGFSSYEQYF
TRBD2,TRBJ2-1,TRBV9,.,TGTGCCAGCAGCGTAGCTCCTAGCGGGGGGGGAACCTACAATGAGCAGTTCTTC,CASSVAPSGGGTYNEQFF
.,TRBJ1-1,TRBV13,.,TGTGCCCCCCCGGAACCCCCGAACACTGAAGCTTTCTTT,CAPPEPPNTEAFF
.,TRBJ1-2,TRBV9,.,TGTGCCAGCAGCGTAGCTTGGGCAGGCTATGGCTACACCTTC,CASSVAWAGYGYTF
TRBD2,TRBJ2-3,TRBV19,.,TGTGCCAGTAGGTATGGGCGGGAGGCGGGCACAGATACGCAGTATTTT,CASRYGREAGTDTQYF
.,TRBJ1-5,TRBV5-6,.,TGTGCCAGCAGCTTGGGCACGGATTATAGCAATCAGCCCCAGCATTTT,CASSLGTDYSNQPQHF
.,TRBJ2-7,TRBV7-9,.,TGTGCCAGCAGCCCGGCCGCGGCAGGGGCGCTAAACACCTACGAGCAGTACTTC,CASSPAAAGALNTYEQYF
.,TRBJ1-1,TRBV27,once,TGTGCCAGCAACCGGCAGGGCCCGAACACTGAAGCTTTCTTT,CASNRQGPNTEAFF
TRBD2,TRBJ2-3,TRBV7-3,.,TGTGCCAGCAGCTTAAGGCGGGGGGGCCTATCGACGGGCACAGATACGCAGTATTTT,CASSLRRGGLSTGTDTQYF
.,TRBJ1-1,TRBV11-2,.,TGTGCCAGCAGCTTAGCACTCGGAGGTACGGCTTTCTTT,CASSLALGGTAFF
TRBD1,TRBJ1-3,TRBV6-5,.,TGTGCCAGCAGTTCCCCAGGGGGATTGCGAAACACCATATATTTT,CASSSPGGLRNTIYF
.,TRBJ1-2,TRBV7-8,.,TGTGCCAGCAGCTTGGTACGGCTGAACTATGGCTACACCTTC,CASSLVRLNYGYTF
TRBD2,TRBJ2-3,TRBV7-2,.,TGTGCCAGCAGCCGGGCACTAGCGGGGAGCACAGATACGCAGTATTTT,CASSRALAGSTDTQYF
.,TRBJ2-2,TRBV9,once,TGTGCCAGCAGCGTTAATCTCGGGTTGGGGGAGCTGTTTTTT,CASSVNLGLGELFF
.,TRBJ1-6,TRBV5-5,.,TGTGCCAGCAGCTTGTTACCCCGGTCCTATAATTCACCCCTCCACTTT,CASSLLPRSYNSPLHF
TRBD1,TRBJ1-2,TRBV7-2,few,TGTGCCAGCAGCGCCGGACAGGGGCTTGGCTACACCTTC,CASSAGQGLGYTF
TRBD2,TRBJ2-7,TRBV10-3,once,TGTGCCATCACGGGGGCGGGACTAGCGGGAGTGGGCGAGCAGTACTTC,CAITGAGLAGVGEQYF
.,TRBJ1-6,TRBV18,few,TGTGCCAGCTCACCACGGGGAAATTCACCCCTCCACTTT,CASSPRGNSPLHF
.,TRBJ2-2,TRBV7-2,.,TGTGCCAGCAGCTTTGGTAACACCGGGGAGCTGTTTTTT,CASSFGNTGELFF
TRBD1,TRBJ1-5,TRBV3-1/TRBV3-2,.,TGTGCCAGCAGCACGACAGGGTTGGGGGTGCAGCCCCAGCATTTT,CASSTTGLGVQPQHF
TRBD2,TRBJ2-5,TRBV3-1/TRBV3-2,.,TGTGCCAGCAGCCAAGATGGAGCGGGGGCGGGGGAGACCCAGTACTTC,CASSQDGAGAGETQYF
TRBD1,TRBJ1-2,TRBV12-3/TRBV12-4,.,TGTGCCAGCAGTTTAACAGGGGCAAAAGCCTTC,CASSLTGAKAF
TRBD2,TRBJ2-1,TRBV6-1,once,TGTGCCAGCAGTGTACCTAGCGGGGGATTCCCCCCCGGTGAGCAGTTCTTC,CASSVPSGGFPPGEQFF
.,TRBJ1-6,TRBV6-6,.,TGTGCCAGCAGTTTCGGGCAGCCATATAATTCACCCCTCCACTTT,CASSFGQPYNSPLHF
.,TRBJ2-3,TRBV6-2/TRBV6-3,.,TGTGCCAGCAGCCACACAGGGTTAGGCACAGATACGCAGTATTTT,CASSHTGLGTDTQYF
.,TRBJ2-1,TRBV20-1,.,TGCAGTGCTATCCGGCGGGTTGAGCAGTTCTTC,CSAIRRVEQFF
.,TRBJ2-1,TRBV6-2/TRBV6-3,few,TGTGCCAGCAGCTCCGACTCTTACAATGAGCAGTTCTTC,CASSSDSYNEQFF
.,TRBJ1-2,TRBV3-1/TRBV3-2,.,TGTGCCAGCAGCCAGGTGTTTTACAGGGCCAAGAACTATGGCTACACCTTC,CASSQVFYRAKNYGYTF
TRBD2,TRBJ2-1,TRBV30,.,TGTGCCTGGAGTGTACGATCTAGCGGGAGCTACAATGAGCAGTTCTTC,CAWSVRSSGSYNEQFF
.,TRBJ1-2,TRBV21-1,.,TGTGCCAGCAGCAAAGGGGGGGGCAGGGGGTATTGGAACTATGGCTACACCTTC,CASSKGGGRGYWNYGYTF
.,TRBJ2-7,TRBV4-2,.,TGTGCCAGCAGCCCTCGGGGGAGCCAACAGGGCGAGCAGTACTTC,CASSPRGSQQGEQYF
.,TRBJ1-5,TRBV6-6,.,TGTGCCAGCAGCGGGGGGAATCAGCCCCAGCATTTT,CASSGGNQPQHF
.,TRBJ2-1,TRBV6-5,.,TGTGCCAGCAGTTTCTTTGATGAGCAGTTCTTC,CASSFFDEQFF
.,TRBJ2-7,TRBV6-5,.,TGTGCCAGCGACCGGGACCTTACGCGGAACGAGCAGTACTTC,CASDRDLTRNEQYF
.,TRBJ2-3,TRBV5-6,.,TGTGCCAGCAGCCGATATGAGGGAGATACGCAGTATTTT,CASSRYEGDTQYF
.,TRBJ1-1,TRBV29-1,.,TGCAGCGCAATACGGACGGCTTCTATAGTAGCTTTCTTT,CSAIRTASIVAFF
.,TRBJ2-2,TRBV19,once,TGTGCCAGTAGTATCGGGGGGACAAACACCGGGGAGCTGTTTTTT,CASSIGGTNTGELFF
.,TRBJ1-2,TRBV3-1/TRBV3-2,.,TGTGCCAGCAGCCAAGAATCGGGGGTCGGCTACACCTTC,CASSQESGVGYTF
.,TRBJ1-2,TRBV30,.,TGTGCCTGGAGTGTACATCTCTCGTCTAACTATGGCTACACCTTC,CAWSVHLSSNYGYTF
TRBD2,TRBJ2-1,TRBV5-4,.,TGTGCCAGCAGCTTGGTCCCCTTACTAGCGGGAGGGGCCTACAATGAGCAGTTCTTC,CASSLVPLLAGGAYNEQFF